The clone carrying this T cell receptor beta chain has at least ten counts. No antigen is known for it. MiXCR, applied by TCRdb to the reads, yields one record per CDR3 protein. The profile shows about 770,000 distinct CDR3 sequences, approximately 32% of them singletons. The data were taken from a study of T cell repertoires in cytomegalovirus infection. As for the study in general: Recently identified HLA-C-restricted CMV epitopes were among the peptides used. Both a matching HLA type and CMV infection were indicated by public TCR beta signatures. Study-level results: HLA-C-restricted CMV clonotypes gave the most frequent clonotype in two of eight donors. Of the TCR beta families, the public ones yielded a cumulative frequency that identified carriers of CMV plus the relevant HLA.

V was pared by 1 base and J by 3 bases, with 2 bases of the junction left unmatched. There are 15 residues in the CDR3. Germline CDR1 MNHNS, CDR2 SASEGT. The J gene is TRBJ2-1, the V gene TRBV6-1, with 8 bases identical to TRBD1. The sequence came from a human donor in good health (CMV status not recorded). Some clones in this sample may be carry-over from other donors' samples. This specimen consisted of cultured CD8+ T cells from PBMCs, obtained from culture after CMV antigen stimulation. The DNA of the CDR3 is TGTGCCAGCAGTGAAGTACAGGGGGACTACAATGAGCAGTTCTTC. Translation: CASSEVQGDYNEQFF.